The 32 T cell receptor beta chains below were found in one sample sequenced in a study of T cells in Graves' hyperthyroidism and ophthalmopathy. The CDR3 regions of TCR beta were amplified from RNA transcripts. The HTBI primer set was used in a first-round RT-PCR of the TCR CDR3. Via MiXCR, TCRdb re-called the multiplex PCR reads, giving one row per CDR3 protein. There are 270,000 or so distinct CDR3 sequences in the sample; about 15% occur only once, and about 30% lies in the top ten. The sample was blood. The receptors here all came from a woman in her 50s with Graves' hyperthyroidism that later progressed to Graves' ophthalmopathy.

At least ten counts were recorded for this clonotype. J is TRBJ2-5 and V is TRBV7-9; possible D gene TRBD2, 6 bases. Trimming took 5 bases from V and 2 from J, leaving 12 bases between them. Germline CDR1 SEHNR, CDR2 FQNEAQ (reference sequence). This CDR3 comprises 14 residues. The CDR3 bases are TGTGCCAGCAGCCGAGCGGAGGGGCAAGAGACCCAGTACTTC. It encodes CASSRAEGQETQYF.

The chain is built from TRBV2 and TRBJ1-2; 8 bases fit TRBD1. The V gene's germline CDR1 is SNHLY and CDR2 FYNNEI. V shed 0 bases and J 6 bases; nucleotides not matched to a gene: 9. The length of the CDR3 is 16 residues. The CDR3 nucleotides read TGTGCCAGCAGTGAAGCGCGGGCAGGGGGCGGCGATGGCTACACCTTC. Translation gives CASSEARAGGGDGYTF.

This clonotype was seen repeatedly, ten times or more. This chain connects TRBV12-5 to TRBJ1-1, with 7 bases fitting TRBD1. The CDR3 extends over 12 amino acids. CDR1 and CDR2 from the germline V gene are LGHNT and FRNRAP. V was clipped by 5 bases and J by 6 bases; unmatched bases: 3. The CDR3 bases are TGTGCTAGTGGTAGACAGGGCTCTGAAGCTTTCTTT. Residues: CASGRQGSEAFF. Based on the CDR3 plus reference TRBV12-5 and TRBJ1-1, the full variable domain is DARVTQTPRHKVTEMGQEVTMRCQPILGHNTVFWYRQTMMQGLELLAYFRNRAPLDDSGMPKDRFSAEMPDATLATLKIQPSEPRDSAVYFCASGRQGSEAFFGQGTRLTVV.

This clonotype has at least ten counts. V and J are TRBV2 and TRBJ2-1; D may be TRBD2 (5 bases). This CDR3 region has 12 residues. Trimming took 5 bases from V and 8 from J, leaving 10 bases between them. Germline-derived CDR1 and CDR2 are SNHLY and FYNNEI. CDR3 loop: CASSTDSDEQFF. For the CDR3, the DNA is TGTGCCAGCAGTACCGATAGCGATGAGCAGTTCTTC.

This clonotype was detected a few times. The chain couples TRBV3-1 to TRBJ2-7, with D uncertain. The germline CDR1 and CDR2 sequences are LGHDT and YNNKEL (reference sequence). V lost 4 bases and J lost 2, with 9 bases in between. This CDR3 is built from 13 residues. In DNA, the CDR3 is TGTGCCAGCAGCCGGCGGCTGGCCTACGAGCAGTACTTC. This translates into CASSRRLAYEQYF.

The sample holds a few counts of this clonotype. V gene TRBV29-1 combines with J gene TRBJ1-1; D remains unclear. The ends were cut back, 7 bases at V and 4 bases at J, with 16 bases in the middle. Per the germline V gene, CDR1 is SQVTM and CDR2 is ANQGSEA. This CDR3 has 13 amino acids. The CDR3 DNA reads TGCAGCGGCAACAGCGGGGTCAGCACTGAAGCTTTCTTT. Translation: CSGNSGVSTEAFF.

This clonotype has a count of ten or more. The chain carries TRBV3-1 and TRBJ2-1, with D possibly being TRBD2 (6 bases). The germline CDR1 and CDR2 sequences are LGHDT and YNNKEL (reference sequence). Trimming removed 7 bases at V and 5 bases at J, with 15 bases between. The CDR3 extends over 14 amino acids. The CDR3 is CASTFSGVNNEQFF. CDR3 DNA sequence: TGTGCCAGCACCTTCTCGGGGGTTAACAATGAGCAGTTCTTC.

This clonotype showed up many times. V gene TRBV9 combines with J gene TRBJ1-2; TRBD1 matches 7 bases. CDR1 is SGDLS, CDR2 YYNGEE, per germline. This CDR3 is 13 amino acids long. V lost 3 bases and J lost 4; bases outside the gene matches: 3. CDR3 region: CASSGGQPYGYTF. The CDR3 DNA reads TGTGCCAGCAGCGGGGGACAGCCCTATGGCTACACCTTC.

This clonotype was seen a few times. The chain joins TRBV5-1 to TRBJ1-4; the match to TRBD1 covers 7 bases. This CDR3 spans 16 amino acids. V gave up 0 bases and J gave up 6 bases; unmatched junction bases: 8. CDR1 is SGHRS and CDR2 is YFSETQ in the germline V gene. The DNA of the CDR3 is TGCGCCAGCAGCTTGGACAGGGGAGGCGTCGATGAAAAACTGTTTTTT. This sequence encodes CASSLDRGGVDEKLFF. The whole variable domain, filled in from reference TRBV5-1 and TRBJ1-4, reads KAGVTQTPRYLIKTRGQQVTLSCSPISGHRSVSWYQQTPGQGLQFLFEYFSETQRNKGNFPGRFSGRQFSNSRSEMNVSTLELGDSALYLCASSLDRGGVDEKLFFGSGTQLSVL.

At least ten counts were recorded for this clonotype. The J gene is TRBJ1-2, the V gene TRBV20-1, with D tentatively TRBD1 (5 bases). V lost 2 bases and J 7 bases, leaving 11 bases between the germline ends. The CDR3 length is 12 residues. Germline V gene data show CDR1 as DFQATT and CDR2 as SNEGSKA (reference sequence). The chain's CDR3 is CSARPAGGGYTF. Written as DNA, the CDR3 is TGCAGTGCTAGACCCGCGGGGGGTGGCTACACCTTC.

CDR3 bases: TGTGCCAGCAGCGTACGCCAAGGGGGTGAGCAGTTCTTC. Its translation is CASSVRQGGEQFF. The rearrangement uses TRBV9 and TRBJ2-1; a possible D gene is TRBD1 (6 bases). V lost 1 base and J lost 9, with 11 bases in between. CDR1 SGDLS and CDR2 YYNGEE come from the germline V gene. This CDR3 has 13 residues.

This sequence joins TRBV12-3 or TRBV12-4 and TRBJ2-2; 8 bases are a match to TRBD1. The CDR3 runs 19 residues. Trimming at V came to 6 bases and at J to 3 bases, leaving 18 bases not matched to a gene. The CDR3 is CASRGFAGGGVRYTGELFF. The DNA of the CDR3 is TGTGCCAGCAGAGGGTTTGCAGGGGGCGGTGTAAGGTACACCGGGGAGCTGTTTTTT.

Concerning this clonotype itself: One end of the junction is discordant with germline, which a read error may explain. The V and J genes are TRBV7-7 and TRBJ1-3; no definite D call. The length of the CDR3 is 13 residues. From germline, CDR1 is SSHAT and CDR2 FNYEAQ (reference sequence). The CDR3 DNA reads TGTGCTAGCAGCTCATACTCTGGAAACACCATATATTTT. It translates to CASSSYSGNTIYF.

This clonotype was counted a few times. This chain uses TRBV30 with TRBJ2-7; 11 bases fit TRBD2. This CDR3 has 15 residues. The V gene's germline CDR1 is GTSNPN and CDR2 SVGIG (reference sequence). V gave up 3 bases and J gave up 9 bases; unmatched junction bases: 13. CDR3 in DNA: TGTGCCTGGAGCGCCGGGGGTAGCGGGAGGGCCGGGCAGTACTTC. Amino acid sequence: CAWSAGGSGRAGQYF.

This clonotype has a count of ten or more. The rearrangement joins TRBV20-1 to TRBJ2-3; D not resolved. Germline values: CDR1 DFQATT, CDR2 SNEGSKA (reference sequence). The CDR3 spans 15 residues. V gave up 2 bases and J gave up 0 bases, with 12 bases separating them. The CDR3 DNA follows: TGCAGTGCTAGACCCCCAGGCGTGAGCACAGATACGCAGTATTTT. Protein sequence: CSARPPGVSTDTQYF.

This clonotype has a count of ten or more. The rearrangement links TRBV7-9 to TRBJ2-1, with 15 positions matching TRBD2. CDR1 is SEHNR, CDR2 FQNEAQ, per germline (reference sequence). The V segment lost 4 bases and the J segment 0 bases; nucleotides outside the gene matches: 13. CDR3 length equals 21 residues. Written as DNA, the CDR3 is TGTGCCAGCAGCTCCAGCCCGGGACTAGCGGGAGGCCACAGCTCCTACAATGAGCAGTTCTTC. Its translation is CASSSSPGLAGGHSSYNEQFF.

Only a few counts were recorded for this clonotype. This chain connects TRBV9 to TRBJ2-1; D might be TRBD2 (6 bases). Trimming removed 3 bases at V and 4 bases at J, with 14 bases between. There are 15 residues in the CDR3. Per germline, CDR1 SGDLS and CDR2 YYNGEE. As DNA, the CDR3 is TGTGCCAGCAGCGAGATCGCAGGGACTTACAATGAGCAGTTCTTC. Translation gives CASSEIAGTYNEQFF.

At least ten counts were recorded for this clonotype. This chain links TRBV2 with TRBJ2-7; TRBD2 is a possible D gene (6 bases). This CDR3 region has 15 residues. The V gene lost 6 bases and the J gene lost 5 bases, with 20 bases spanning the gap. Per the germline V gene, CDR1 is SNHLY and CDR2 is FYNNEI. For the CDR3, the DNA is TGTGCCAGCAGGGACCAGGGACTCCGAGTCCACGAGCAGTACTTC. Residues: CASRDQGLRVHEQYF.

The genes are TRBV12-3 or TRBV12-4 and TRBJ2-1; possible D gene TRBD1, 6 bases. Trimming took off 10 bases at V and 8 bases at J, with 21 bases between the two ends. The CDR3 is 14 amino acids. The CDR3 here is CATQTGRGKDEQFF. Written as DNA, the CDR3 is TGTGCCACCCAGACAGGCCGGGGTAAGGATGAGCAGTTCTTC.

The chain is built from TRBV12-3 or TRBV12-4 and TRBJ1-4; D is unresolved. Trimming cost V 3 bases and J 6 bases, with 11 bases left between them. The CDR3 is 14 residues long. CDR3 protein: CASSLGRSDEKLFF. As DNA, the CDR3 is TGTGCCAGCAGTTTGGGCAGGTCGGATGAAAAACTGTTTTTT.

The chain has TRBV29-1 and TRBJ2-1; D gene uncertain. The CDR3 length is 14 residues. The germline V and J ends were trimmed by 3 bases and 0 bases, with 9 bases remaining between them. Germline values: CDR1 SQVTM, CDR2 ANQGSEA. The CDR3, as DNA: TGCAGCGTTGAGGGTGCGGTCTCCTACAATGAGCAGTTCTTC. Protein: CSVEGAVSYNEQFF.

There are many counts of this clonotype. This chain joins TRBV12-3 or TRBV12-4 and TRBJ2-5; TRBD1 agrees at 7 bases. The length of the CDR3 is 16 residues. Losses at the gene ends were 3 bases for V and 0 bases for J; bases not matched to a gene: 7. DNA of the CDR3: TGTGCCAGCAGTTTTCCACTGACAGGGAACCAAGAGACCCAGTACTTC. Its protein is CASSFPLTGNQETQYF.

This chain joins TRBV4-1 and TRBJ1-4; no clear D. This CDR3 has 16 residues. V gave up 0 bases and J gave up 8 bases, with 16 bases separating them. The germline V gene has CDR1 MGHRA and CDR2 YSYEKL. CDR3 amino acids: CASSQEVWGIKEKLFF. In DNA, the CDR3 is TGCGCCAGCAGCCAAGAAGTTTGGGGAATAAAGGAAAAACTGTTTTTT.

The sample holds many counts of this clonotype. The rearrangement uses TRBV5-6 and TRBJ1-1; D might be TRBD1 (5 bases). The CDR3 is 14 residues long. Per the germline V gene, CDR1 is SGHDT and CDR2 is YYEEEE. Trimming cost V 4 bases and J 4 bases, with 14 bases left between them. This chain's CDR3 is CASSAREGSTEAFF. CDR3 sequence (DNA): TGTGCCAGCAGCGCCCGCGAGGGGAGCACTGAAGCTTTCTTT.

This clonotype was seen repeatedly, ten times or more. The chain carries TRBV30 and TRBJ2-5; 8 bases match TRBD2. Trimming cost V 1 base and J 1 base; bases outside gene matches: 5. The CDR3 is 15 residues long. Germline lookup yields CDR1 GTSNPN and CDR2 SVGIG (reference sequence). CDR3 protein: CAWSAGLAGQETQYF. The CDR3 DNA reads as TGTGCCTGGAGTGCCGGACTAGCAGGCCAAGAGACCCAGTACTTC.

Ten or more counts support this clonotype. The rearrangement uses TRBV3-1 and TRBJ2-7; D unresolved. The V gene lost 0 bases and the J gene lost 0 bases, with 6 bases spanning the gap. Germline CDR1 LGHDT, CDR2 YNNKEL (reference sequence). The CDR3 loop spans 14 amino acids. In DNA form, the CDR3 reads TGTGCCAGCAGCCAAGAAGCGCACTCCTACGAGCAGTACTTC. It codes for CASSQEAHSYEQYF.

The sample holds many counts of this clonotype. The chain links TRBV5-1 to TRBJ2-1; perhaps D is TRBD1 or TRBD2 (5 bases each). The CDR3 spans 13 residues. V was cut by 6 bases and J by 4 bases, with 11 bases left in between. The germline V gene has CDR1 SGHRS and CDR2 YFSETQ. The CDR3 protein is CASTPGLYNEQFF. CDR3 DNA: TGCGCCAGCACCCCGGGGCTATACAATGAGCAGTTCTTC.

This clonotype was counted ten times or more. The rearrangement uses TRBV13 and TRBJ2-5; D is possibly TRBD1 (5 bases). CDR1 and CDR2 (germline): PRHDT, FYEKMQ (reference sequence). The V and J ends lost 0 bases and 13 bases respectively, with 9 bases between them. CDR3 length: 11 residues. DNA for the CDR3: TGTGCCAGCAGCTTAGGAGGACAACGGTACTTC. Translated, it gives CASSLGGQRYF. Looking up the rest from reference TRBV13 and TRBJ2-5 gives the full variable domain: AAGVIQSPRHLIKEKRETATLKCYPIPRHDTVYWYQQGPGQDPQFLISFYEKMQSDKGSIPDRFSAQQFSDYHSELNMSSLELGDSALYFCASSLGGQRYFGPGTRLLVL.

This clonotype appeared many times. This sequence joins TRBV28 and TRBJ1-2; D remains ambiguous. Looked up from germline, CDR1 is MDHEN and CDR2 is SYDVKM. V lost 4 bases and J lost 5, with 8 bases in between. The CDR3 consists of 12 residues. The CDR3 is CASSSTVYGYTF. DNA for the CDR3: TGTGCCAGCAGTTCCACCGTTTATGGCTACACCTTC.

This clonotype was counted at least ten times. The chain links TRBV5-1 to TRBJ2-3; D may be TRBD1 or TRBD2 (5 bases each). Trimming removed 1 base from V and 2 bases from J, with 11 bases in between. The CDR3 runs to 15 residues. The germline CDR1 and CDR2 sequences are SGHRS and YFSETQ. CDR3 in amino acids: CASSLYVGVTDTQYF. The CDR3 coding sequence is TGCGCCAGCAGCTTGTACGTGGGGGTCACAGATACGCAGTATTTT.

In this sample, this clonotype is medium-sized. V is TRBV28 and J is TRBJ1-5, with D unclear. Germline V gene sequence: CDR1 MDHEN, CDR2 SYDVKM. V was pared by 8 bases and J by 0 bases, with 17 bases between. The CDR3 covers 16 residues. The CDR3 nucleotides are TGTGCCAGCCACGGGGTGGTTTTCCTTAGCAATCAGCCCCAGCATTTT. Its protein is CASHGVVFLSNQPQHF.

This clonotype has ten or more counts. CDR3 DNA sequence: TGTGCCATCAGGAAGGGGGAAGATCAGCCCCAGCATTTT. Protein product: CAIRKGEDQPQHF. The J gene is TRBJ1-5, the V gene TRBV10-3; D is possibly TRBD1 (6 bases). There are 13 residues in the CDR3. V was trimmed by 6 bases and J by 5 bases, leaving 11 bases between them. Germline CDR1 is ENHRY and CDR2 is SYGVKD.